These 26 T cell receptor beta chains were sequenced from one sample in a study of cytomegalovirus exposure and HLA in healthy donors (dated by TCRdb to 2016 to 2017). Libraries were built with the immunoSEQ multiplex PCR assay. The multiplex PCR relied on a mix of 60 forward primers for TCR Vbeta segments and 13 reverse primers for TCR Jbeta segments. What TCRdb holds here is the immuneACCESS table cut down to in-frame rearrangements. Part of the clones is not present; checked against another copy, under half of the missing clones reflect an unresolved V gene, and the others are unexplained. Counted in this sample were about 200,000 clones; 75% to 90% of them appeared once. 0.31% of the sample rests with the top ten. The sequencing sample was made of PBMCs. Receptors originate from a woman aged 25 to 39 in good health and CMV-seronegative.

The chain links TRBV18 to TRBJ2-1; TRBD2 matches 10 bases. Germline assignment: CDR1 KGHSH and CDR2 LQKENI. The CDR3 runs to 16 residues. With V trimmed by 5 bases and J by 6 bases, 10 bases remained unmatched. The CDR3: CASSVTGTSEFNEQFF. CDR3 DNA sequence: TGTGCCAGCTCAGTTACCGGGACTAGCGAGTTCAATGAGCAGTTCTTC.

The CDR3 sequence is CASSPGDGRNSYEQYF. CDR3 bases: TGCGCCAGCAGCCCGGGGGACGGGAGGAACTCCTACGAGCAGTACTTC. The J gene is TRBJ2-7, the V gene TRBV5-1; TRBD2 aligns across 7 bases. CDR3 length equals 16 residues. Germline CDR1 reads SGHRS; CDR2 reads YFSETQ. V was pared by 4 bases and J by 0 bases, with 10 bases of the junction left unmatched.

V usage is TRBV5-8 and J usage is TRBJ2-4; TRBD1 agrees at 9 bases. The junction had 12 bases not matched to a gene; V was cut back by 3 bases and J by 8 bases. Per the germline V gene, CDR1 is SGHTS and CDR2 is YDEGEE. The CDR3 is made up of 16 amino acids. The CDR3 region has the DNA TGTGCCAGCAGCTCCGGGACAGGGCCCTCTTCTGACATTCAGTACTTC. It specifies CASSSGTGPSSDIQYF.

V and J are TRBV15 and TRBJ2-5; no clear D. CDR1 is LNHNV, CDR2 YYDKDF, per germline (reference sequence). V lost 3 bases and J 1 base, leaving 9 bases between the germline ends. The CDR3 loop spans 14 amino acids. CDR3 in amino acids: CATSRLRSQETQYF. CDR3 DNA sequence: TGTGCCACCAGCAGGTTGCGTTCCCAAGAGACCCAGTACTTC.

In this sample, this clone turned up once. The V gene is TRBV6-1, the J gene TRBJ2-1; 9 bases align to TRBD2. J gave up 3 bases and V 4 bases, and 7 bases lay outside the gene matches. The CDR3 length is 16 residues. The germline V gene encodes CDR1 MNHNS and CDR2 SASEGT. In DNA, the CDR3 is TGTGCCAGCAGTGGACCGACTAGCGGTGGCTACAATGAGCAGTTCTTC. Its translation is CASSGPTSGGYNEQFF.

This clone was counted at least ten times. The J gene is TRBJ2-1, the V gene TRBV18; TRBD2 agrees at 7 bases. With V trimmed by 4 bases and J by 5 bases, 8 bases remained unmatched. CDR1 KGHSH and CDR2 LQKENI come from the germline V gene. The CDR3 consists of 15 residues. CDR3 loop: CASSRYTGTNNEQFF. DNA of the CDR3: TGTGCCAGCTCACGATACACCGGGACTAACAATGAGCAGTTCTTC.

This clone has only a few counts. The chain recombines TRBV2 with TRBJ1-2; no clear D. This CDR3 is 12 amino acids long. Between the trimmed V and J ends, which lost 6 bases and 4 bases, there was a span of 9 bases. Germline values: CDR1 SNHLY, CDR2 FYNNEI. CDR3 protein: CASRYGSYGYTF. The DNA for the CDR3 is TGTGCCAGCAGATATGGCAGCTATGGCTACACCTTC.

This rearrangement joins TRBV2 to TRBJ1-5, with a weak D call TRBD1 (6 bases). Looked up from germline, CDR1 is SNHLY and CDR2 is FYNNEI. The CDR3 is 13 amino acids. V shed 6 bases and J shed 0 bases, with 6 bases lying between them. The CDR3 region is CASRQGSNQPQHF. CDR3 sequence (DNA): TGTGCCAGCAGACAGGGTAGCAATCAGCCCCAGCATTTT. Variable domain in full (rest from reference TRBV2 and TRBJ1-5): EPEVTQTPSHQVTQMGQEVILRCVPISNHLYFYWYRQILGQKVEFLVSFYNNEISEKSEIFDDQFSVERPDGSNFTLKIRSTKLEDSAMYFCASRQGSNQPQHFGDGTRLSIL.

The rearrangement uses TRBV28 and TRBJ2-7; 7 bases agree with TRBD2. The germline gives CDR1 MDHEN, CDR2 SYDVKM. The CDR3 runs to 13 residues. V lost 2 bases and J lost 3; bases outside the gene matches: 1. In nucleotides, the CDR3 is TGTGCCAGCAGTTTACCTAGCGGCTACGAGCAGTACTTC. Translated, it gives CASSLPSGYEQYF.

The chain employs TRBV2 and TRBJ2-5; TRBD1 matches at 9 bases. The CDR3 length is 13 residues. Trimming cost V 7 bases and J 5 bases; bases outside gene matches: 5. The germline V gene encodes CDR1 SNHLY and CDR2 FYNNEI. CDR3 in amino acids: CASTGTGRETQYF. In nucleotides, the CDR3 is TGTGCCAGCACCGGGACAGGGCGCGAGACCCAGTACTTC.

The chain combines TRBV11-2 with TRBJ2-5; 9 nucleotides match TRBD1. The CDR3 is 14 residues long. The trim removed 6 bases at V and 2 bases at J, leaving 4 bases unmatched. Germline loops: CDR1 SGHAT, CDR2 FQNNGV. CDR3 sequence (DNA): TGTGCCAGCAGTTTCGGACAGGGGCAAGAGACCCAGTACTTC. Its protein is CASSFGQGQETQYF. The whole variable domain, filled in from reference TRBV11-2 and TRBJ2-5, reads EAGVAQSPRYKIIEKRQSVAFWCNPISGHATLYWYQQILGQGPKLLIQFQNNGVVDDSQLPKDRFSAERLKGVDSTLKIQPAKLEDSAVYLCASSFGQGQETQYFGPGTRLLVL.

This chain connects TRBV5-1 to TRBJ2-4, with TRBD2 matching over 7 bases. There are 17 residues in the CDR3. J lost 2 bases, V lost 0 bases, and 8 bases had no gene match. Germline lookup yields CDR1 SGHRS and CDR2 YFSETQ. The CDR3 reads CASSLGWEGLTKNIQYF. CDR3 bases: TGCGCCAGCAGCTTGGGGTGGGAGGGCCTAACCAAAAACATTCAGTACTTC.

This clone showed up just a few times. This chain connects TRBV28 to TRBJ1-5, with D perhaps matching TRBD1 (6 bases). The germline V gene encodes CDR1 MDHEN and CDR2 SYDVKM. V was cut by 7 bases and J by 5 bases, with 18 bases left in between. This CDR3 region has 15 residues. The CDR3 protein is CASTSPRGVDQPQHF. CDR3 nucleotide sequence: TGTGCCAGCACAAGTCCCAGGGGAGTGGATCAGCCCCAGCATTTT. Full variable domain (outside the CDR3, taken from reference TRBV28 and TRBJ1-5): DVKVTQSSRYLVKRTGEKVFLECVQDMDHENMFWYRQDPGLGLRLIYFSYDVKMKEKGDIPEGYSVSREKKERFSLILESASTNQTSMYLCASTSPRGVDQPQHFGDGTRLSIL.

The V and J genes are TRBV19 and TRBJ2-4; 11 bases agree with TRBD2. Germline-derived CDR1 and CDR2 are LNHDA and SQIVND (reference sequence). Losses at the gene ends were 5 bases for V and 15 bases for J; bases not matched to a gene: 18. This CDR3 is 16 amino acids long. Here the CDR3 DNA reads TGTGCCAGTAGTCCCGGGGTAGCGGGGGGGGAAGTCTTCTGGTACTTC. Protein: CASSPGVAGGEVFWYF.

The chain joins TRBV6-1 to TRBJ2-7; a possible D gene is TRBD1 (5 bases). V was cut by 1 base and J by 1 base, with 11 bases left in between. Germline V gene lookup returns CDR1 MNHNS and CDR2 SASEGT. The CDR3 is 15 amino acids. In DNA form, the CDR3 reads TGTGCCAGCAGTGAAGAGGCAGGGATATCCTACGAGCAGTACTTC. Its protein product is CASSEEAGISYEQYF.

The sample holds one count of this clone. At one boundary the junction diverges from the germline segment, which might be a read error. The genes are TRBV19 and TRBJ2-7; a possible D gene is TRBD2 (7 bases). The CDR3 has 14 residues. Looked up from germline, CDR1 is LNHDA and CDR2 is SQIVND (reference sequence). CDR3 sequence (DNA): TGTGCCAGTAGCCCATCCGGGGGGCGCGACCCCCAATTCTTC. It specifies CASSPSGGRDPQFF.

This clone was observed a handful of times. V gene TRBV25-1 combines with J gene TRBJ1-1; D is unclear. Germline V gene data show CDR1 as MGHDK and CDR2 as SYGVNS. Trimming cost V 2 bases and J 11 bases, with 15 bases left between them. The CDR3 length is 13 residues. The CDR3 sequence is CASSEAGKVGAFF. DNA for the CDR3: TGTGCCAGCAGTGAAGCGGGAAAGGTTGGGGCTTTCTTT.

The V and J genes are TRBV5-8 and TRBJ1-5; 8 bases agree with TRBD1. Trimming cost V 2 bases and J 7 bases; bases outside gene matches: 8. The CDR3 has 15 residues. The germline V gene encodes CDR1 SGHTS and CDR2 YDEGEE. CDR3 DNA: TGTGCCAGCAGCTTTGACGGGACAGGTCACCAGCCCCAGCATTTT. It specifies CASSFDGTGHQPQHF.

The chain has TRBV29-1 and TRBJ2-2; D gene uncertain. V lost 6 bases, J lost 6 bases, and 17 bases lay in between. Germline CDR1 reads SQVTM; CDR2 reads ANQGSEA. The CDR3 contains 14 residues. The DNA of the CDR3 is TGCAGCGTCAGAGCCGGGTCTGAGCCCGGGGAGCTGTTTTTT. Its protein product is CSVRAGSEPGELFF.

The chain links TRBV14 to TRBJ2-2; D possibly corresponds to TRBD1 (6 bases). CDR3 length: 17 amino acids. Germline V gene data show CDR1 as SGHDN and CDR2 as FVKESK. The V end lost 4 bases, the J end lost 4 bases, and 19 bases lay between the germline ends. In nucleotides, the CDR3 is TGTGCCAGCAGCCCCCTACGGAACTTAGGGGGCACCGGGGAGCTGTTTTTT. Its translation: CASSPLRNLGGTGELFF.

V and J are TRBV18 and TRBJ2-3, with D possibly TRBD2 on 5 matching bases. Germline V gene sequence: CDR1 KGHSH, CDR2 LQKENI. The CDR3 covers 14 residues. Trimming cost V 6 bases and J 3 bases, with 13 bases left between them. This CDR3 reads CASSPSSGTDTQYF. CDR3 coding DNA: TGTGCCAGCTCCCCGTCATCGGGAACAGATACGCAGTATTTT.

The rearrangement uses TRBV29-1 and TRBJ2-5; D ambiguous. Germline-derived CDR1 and CDR2 are SQVTM and ANQGSEA. The CDR3 is 11 amino acids. V was clipped by 4 bases and J by 4 bases, with 7 bases between them. The chain's CDR3 is CSVAPGETQYF. The CDR3, as DNA: TGCAGCGTTGCGCCGGGAGAGACCCAGTACTTC.

The V gene is TRBV27, the J gene TRBJ2-3, with TRBD2 matching 8 bases. The CDR3 is 14 amino acids. V dropped 2 bases and J dropped 3; count of bases not matched to a gene: 1. Per the germline V gene, CDR1 is MNHEY and CDR2 is SMNVEV (reference sequence). The CDR3 DNA is TGTGCCAGCAGTTTAGAGCGGGGGACAGATACGCAGTATTTT. Translating gives CASSLERGTDTQYF.

The chain links TRBV27 to TRBJ2-5, with TRBD2 matching 9 bases. The CDR3 length is 14 residues. The germline gives CDR1 MNHEY, CDR2 SMNVEV (reference sequence). J gave up 5 bases and V 6 bases, and 7 bases lay outside the gene matches. The CDR3 coding sequence is TGTGCCAGCAGCTGGGCGGGGGGGATGGAGACCCAGTACTTC. This translates into CASSWAGGMETQYF.

The rearrangement links TRBV7-3 to TRBJ2-7, with TRBD1 identical over 8 bases. V gave up 5 bases and J gave up 4 bases; unmatched junction bases: 4. This CDR3 has 13 residues. The germline V gene has CDR1 SGHTA and CDR2 FQGTGA. CDR3 in DNA: TGTGCCAGCAGCCCTACAGGGGGATACGAGCAGTACTTC. Its protein product is CASSPTGGYEQYF.

The J gene is TRBJ2-5, the V gene TRBV5-6; TRBD1 matches 7 bases. Per germline, CDR1 SGHDT and CDR2 YYEEEE. V trimming: 4 bases; J trimming: 1 base; junction bases outside the gene matches: 7. The length of the CDR3 is 15 residues. The CDR3 DNA sequence: TGTGCCAGCAGCCCAATGACAGGGTCCCAAGAGACCCAGTACTTC. It codes for CASSPMTGSQETQYF.